The next 22 T cell receptor beta chains were all read from a single sample in a study of T cells in Graves' hyperthyroidism and ophthalmopathy. It was RNA transcripts that yielded the amplified TCR beta CDR3 regions. TCR CDR3 regions were first amplified by RT-PCR with HTBI primers. TCRdb redid the calling of the multiplex PCR reads with MiXCR, one entry per CDR3 protein. The table lists hundreds of thousands of distinct CDR3 sequences, around 22% of them singletons. The specimen was blood. The receptor source for this set is a woman in her twenties or thirties with Graves' ophthalmopathy.

The chain carries TRBV12-3 or TRBV12-4 and TRBJ1-1; D gene ambiguous. Trimming cost V 6 bases and J 4 bases, with 15 bases left between them. The CDR3 has 14 residues. The CDR3 region has the DNA TGTGCCAGCAGGGCCCGTGGGGTGGCCACTGAAGCTTTCTTT. Translating gives CASRARGVATEAFF.

The chain recombines TRBV29-1 with TRBJ2-7; 11 nucleotides agree with TRBD2. Germline trimming cut 7 bases from V and 2 bases from J; bases unmatched to any gene: 13. This CDR3 has 16 residues. Germline V gene lookup returns CDR1 SQVTM and CDR2 ANQGSEA. The CDR3 sequence is CSALVSSGGLPYEQYF. The CDR3 DNA is TGCAGCGCCTTGGTTTCTAGCGGGGGGCTACCCTACGAGCAGTACTTC.

This clonotype was recorded many times. The genes are TRBV2 and TRBJ1-2; TRBD1 matches at 10 bases. Trimming cost V 7 bases and J 0 bases; bases outside gene matches: 5. Germline CDR1 and CDR2: SNHLY and FYNNEI. The CDR3 has 15 residues. The CDR3 DNA is TGTGCCAGCACAATCGGACAGGGGGCTAACTATGGCTACACCTTC. Encoded protein: CASTIGQGANYGYTF.

This chain uses TRBV12-3 or TRBV12-4 with TRBJ1-2; 8 nucleotides match TRBD1. V lost 2 bases and J lost 8; bases outside the gene matches: 10. This CDR3 comprises 15 residues. The CDR3 is CASSLSTGGQEGYTF. Written as DNA, the CDR3 is TGTGCCAGCAGTTTATCCACAGGGGGTCAAGAAGGCTACACCTTC.

A remark on this clonotype: Since a much larger clone is just one base distant, this may be a read error. CDR3 sequence (DNA): TGCAGTGCTAGAGATCCCCCCTATGGCTACACCTTC. The encoded protein is CSARDPPYGYTF. The chain has TRBV20-1 and TRBJ1-2; no clear D gene. The CDR3 totals 12 residues. Between the trimmed V and J ends, which lost 0 bases and 4 bases, there was a span of 6 bases. From germline, CDR1 is DFQATT and CDR2 SNEGSKA (reference sequence).

This clonotype was detected ten times or more. V usage is TRBV7-8 and J usage is TRBJ1-2; 7 nucleotides agree with TRBD1. The CDR3 loop spans 15 amino acids. The ends lost 3 bases at V and 3 bases at J; junction bases unmatched: 7. In germline, CDR1 is SGHVS, CDR2 FQNEAQ. As DNA, the CDR3 is TGTGCCAGCAGCTTGCGACAGGGAGAATACTATGGCTACACCTTC. Translating gives CASSLRQGEYYGYTF.

This clonotype was recorded once. The chain carries TRBV20-1 and TRBJ2-7; TRBD2 agrees at 14 bases. Germline V gene data show CDR1 as DFQATT and CDR2 as SNEGSKA (reference sequence). The CDR3 is 16 residues long. V lost 6 bases and J lost 3; bases outside the gene matches: 10. CDR3: CSARTSGRPPHYEQYF. The CDR3 DNA reads as TGCAGTGCCCGGACTAGCGGGAGGCCACCGCACTACGAGCAGTACTTC.

This clonotype was seen repeatedly, ten times or more. A much larger clone differs from this one at a single base, so this may be a read error. This CDR3 reads CTSSVGGSSQPQHF. The CDR3 DNA follows: TGTACCAGCAGTGTCGGGGGGTCATCTCAGCCCCAGCATTTT. The chain couples TRBV6-2 or TRBV6-3 to TRBJ1-5; D might be TRBD1 (5 bases). CDR3 length equals 14 residues. CDR1 MNHEY and CDR2 SVGEGT come from the germline V gene.

This clonotype was counted many times. A read error may be the cause here, since a much bigger clone is one base away. The chain has TRBV20-1 and TRBJ2-7; D gene unclear. Germline assignment: CDR1 DFQATT and CDR2 SNEGSKA (reference sequence). The V end lost 1 base, the J end lost 1 base, and 2 bases lay between the germline ends. There are 11 residues in the CDR3. The CDR3 bases are TGCAGTGCTAGAGTGTCCTACGAGCAGTACTTC. Translating gives CSARVSYEQYF.

This clonotype was seen a handful of times. V and J are TRBV12-3 or TRBV12-4 and TRBJ1-3; the D is unclear. The CDR3 spans 16 residues. Between the trimmed V and J ends, which lost 0 bases and 0 bases, there was a span of 9 bases. CDR3 DNA: TGTGCCAGCAGTTTAGCGCGGGCCATCTCTGGAAACACCATATATTTT. Its translation is CASSLARAISGNTIYF.

This clonotype came up many times. The V gene is TRBV7-9, the J gene TRBJ2-7, with unresolved D. CDR3 length equals 13 residues. Germline CDR1 and CDR2: SEHNR and FQNEAQ (reference sequence). Trimming removed 3 bases from V and 5 bases from J, with 11 bases in between. The CDR3 region is CASSFTTEHEQYF. The CDR3 DNA follows: TGTGCCAGCAGCTTTACGACCGAGCACGAGCAGTACTTC.

This clonotype was seen ten or more times. The CDR3 spells CASSLMGGTYEQYF. As DNA, the CDR3 is TGTGCCAGCAGCCTCATGGGGGGGACCTACGAGCAGTACTTC. The J gene is TRBJ2-7, the V gene TRBV12-3 or TRBV12-4; 7 bases agree with TRBD2. The junction had 7 bases not matched to a gene; V was cut back by 6 bases and J by 2 bases. The CDR3 is 14 residues long.

This clonotype was seen many times. The chain is built from TRBV12-3 or TRBV12-4 and TRBJ2-5; TRBD2 matches 8 bases. V was clipped by 4 bases and J by 7 bases; unmatched bases: 8. The CDR3 totals 14 residues. CDR3 sequence reads: CASSSRQAGGTQYF. DNA of the CDR3: TGTGCCAGCAGTTCCCGACAGGCGGGGGGGACCCAGTACTTC.

In its sample, this clonotype was seen many times. This chain connects TRBV2 to TRBJ2-5; unclear D gene. The CDR3 has 13 amino acids. Trimming left V 4 bases short and J 4 bases short, with 10 bases between. The germline V gene encodes CDR1 SNHLY and CDR2 FYNNEI. CDR3 amino acids: CASSAEEIETQYF. The CDR3 DNA follows: TGTGCCAGCAGTGCCGAAGAGATAGAGACCCAGTACTTC.

This clonotype was counted at least ten times. J is TRBJ1-2 and V is TRBV6-5, with D perhaps TRBD1 (6 bases). The V end lost 0 bases, the J end lost 8 bases, and 13 bases lay between the germline ends. Germline CDR1 reads MNHEY; CDR2 reads SVGAGI. The CDR3 contains 14 residues. CDR3 protein: CASSYSPTGYGYTF. The CDR3 DNA reads as TGTGCCAGCAGTTACTCCCCAACAGGGTACGGCTACACCTTC.

This clonotype was detected a few times. The chain recombines TRBV12-3 or TRBV12-4 with TRBJ1-5; a weak D match, TRBD1 (5 bases). Deletions cut 7 bases from V and 0 bases from J, with 13 bases between. The length of the CDR3 is 15 residues. This CDR3 reads CASTQTAYSNQPQHF. The CDR3 DNA reads TGTGCCAGCACCCAGACAGCATATAGCAATCAGCCCCAGCATTTT.

This clonotype was seen repeatedly, ten times or more. The rearrangement links TRBV20-1 to TRBJ2-5; a possible D gene is TRBD2 (6 bases). This CDR3 is 13 amino acids long. V lost 6 bases to trimming and J lost 2 bases, with 13 bases between them. Germline V lookup: CDR1 DFQATT, CDR2 SNEGSKA (reference sequence). The CDR3 DNA is TGCAGTGCCCGTAGGCGGGGTCAAGAGACCCAGTACTTC. It encodes CSARRRGQETQYF.

The chain carries TRBV11-2 and TRBJ2-7, with 8 bases that match TRBD1. Germline CDR1 reads SGHAT; CDR2 reads FQNNGV. Trimming cost V 5 bases and J 7 bases; bases outside gene matches: 16. The CDR3 totals 16 residues. The CDR3 loop reads CASSPIPGGRPLEQYF. In DNA form, the CDR3 reads TGTGCCAGCAGCCCAATCCCAGGGGGCCGACCCTTAGAGCAGTACTTC.

The chain links TRBV27 to TRBJ1-2; a weak D match, TRBD1 (5 bases). The CDR3 runs 14 residues. Trimming stripped 2 bases from V and 5 bases from J, with 12 bases between. The V gene's germline CDR1 is MNHEY and CDR2 SMNVEV (reference sequence). CDR3 loop: CASSLSAQGYGYTF. The CDR3 DNA is TGTGCCAGCAGTTTAAGCGCCCAGGGTTATGGCTACACCTTC.

V and J are TRBV18 and TRBJ2-7, with 8 bases that match TRBD1. The CDR3 is 17 amino acids. The V gene end was trimmed by 1 base and the J gene end by 2 bases; junction bases not matched to a gene: 10. Per germline, CDR1 KGHSH and CDR2 LQKENI. The CDR3 here is CASSPRSLPGGTYEQYF. The CDR3 DNA reads as TGTGCCAGCTCACCACGATCCCTGCCAGGGGGCACCTACGAGCAGTACTTC.

This clonotype has just a few counts. This may be a read error, as it is one base from a much larger clone. The CDR3 does not end in the conserved phenylalanine or tryptophan, so this is likely a read error. The chain employs TRBV27 and TRBJ1-6; 7 bases map to TRBD1. With V trimmed by 8 bases and J by 9 bases, 10 bases remained unmatched. The CDR3 spans 14 residues. Germline lookup yields CDR1 MNHEY and CDR2 SMNVEV (reference sequence). This CDR3 reads CASSDREGISPLHS. The CDR3 coding sequence is TGTGCCAGCTCAGACAGGGAGGGAATTTCACCCCTCCACTCT.

This clonotype was observed at least ten times. The chain employs TRBV25-1 and TRBJ2-5; D remains ambiguous. This CDR3 has 14 residues. Germline V gene data show CDR1 as MGHDK and CDR2 as SYGVNS. V was trimmed by 5 bases and J by 1 base, leaving 11 bases between them. This CDR3 reads CASSMTSFQETQYF. CDR3 sequence (DNA): TGTGCCAGCAGTATGACCAGTTTCCAAGAGACCCAGTACTTC.